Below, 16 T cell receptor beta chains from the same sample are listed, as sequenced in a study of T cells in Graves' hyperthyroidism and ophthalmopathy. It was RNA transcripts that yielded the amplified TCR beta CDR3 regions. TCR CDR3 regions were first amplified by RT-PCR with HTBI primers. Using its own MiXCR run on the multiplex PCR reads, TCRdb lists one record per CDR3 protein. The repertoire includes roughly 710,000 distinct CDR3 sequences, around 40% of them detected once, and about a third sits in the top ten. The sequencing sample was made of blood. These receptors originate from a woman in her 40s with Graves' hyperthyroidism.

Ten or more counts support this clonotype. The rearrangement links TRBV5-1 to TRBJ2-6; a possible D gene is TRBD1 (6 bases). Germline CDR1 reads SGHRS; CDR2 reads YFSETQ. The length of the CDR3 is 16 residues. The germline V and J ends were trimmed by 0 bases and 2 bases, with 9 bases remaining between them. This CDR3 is CASSLDRTAGANVLTF. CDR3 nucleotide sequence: TGCGCCAGCAGCTTGGACCGGACAGCTGGGGCCAACGTCCTGACTTTC.

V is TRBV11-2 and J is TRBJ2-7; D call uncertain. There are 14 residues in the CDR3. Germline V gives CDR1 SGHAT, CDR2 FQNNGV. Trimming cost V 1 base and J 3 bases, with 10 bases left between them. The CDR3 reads CASSLVRDSYEQYF. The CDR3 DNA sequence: TGTGCCAGCAGCTTAGTTAGGGATAGCTACGAGCAGTACTTC.

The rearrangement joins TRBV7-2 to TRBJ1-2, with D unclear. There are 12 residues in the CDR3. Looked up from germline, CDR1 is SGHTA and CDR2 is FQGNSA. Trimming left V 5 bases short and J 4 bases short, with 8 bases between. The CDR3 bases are TGTGCCAGCAGCCGGTTCTTCTATGGCTACACCTTC. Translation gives CASSRFFYGYTF.

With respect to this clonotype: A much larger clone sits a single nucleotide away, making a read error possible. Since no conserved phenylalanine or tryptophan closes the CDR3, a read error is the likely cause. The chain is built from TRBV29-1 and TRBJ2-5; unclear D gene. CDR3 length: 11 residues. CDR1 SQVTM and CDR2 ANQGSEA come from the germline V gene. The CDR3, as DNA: TGCAGTTCTAGGGTAGGAGAGACCCAGTACTCC. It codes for CSSRVGETQYS.

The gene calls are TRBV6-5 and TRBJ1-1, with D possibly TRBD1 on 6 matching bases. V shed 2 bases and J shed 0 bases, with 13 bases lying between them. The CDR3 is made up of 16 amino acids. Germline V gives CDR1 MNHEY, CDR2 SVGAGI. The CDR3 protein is CASSYGGSLMNTEAFF. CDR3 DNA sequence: TGTGCCAGCAGTTACGGGGGCAGCCTTATGAACACTGAAGCTTTCTTT.

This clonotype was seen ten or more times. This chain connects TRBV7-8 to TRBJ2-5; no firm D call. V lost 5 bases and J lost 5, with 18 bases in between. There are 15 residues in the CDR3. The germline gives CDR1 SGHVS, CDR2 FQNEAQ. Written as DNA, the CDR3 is TGTGCCAGCAGCCCCCCTGGACCGATCGGGGAGACCCAGTACTTC. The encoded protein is CASSPPGPIGETQYF.

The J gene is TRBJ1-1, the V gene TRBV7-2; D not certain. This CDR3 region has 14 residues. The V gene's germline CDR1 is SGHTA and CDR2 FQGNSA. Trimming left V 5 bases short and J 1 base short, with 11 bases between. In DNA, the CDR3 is TGTGCCAGCAGCCCGGGAGATACGAACACTGAAGCTTTCTTT. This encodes CASSPGDTNTEAFF.

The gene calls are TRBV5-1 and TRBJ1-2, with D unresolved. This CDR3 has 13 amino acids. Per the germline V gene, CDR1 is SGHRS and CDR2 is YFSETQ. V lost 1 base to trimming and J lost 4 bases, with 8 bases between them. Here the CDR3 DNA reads TGCGCCAGCAGCTTGTGGCAGTTCTATGGCTACACCTTC. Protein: CASSLWQFYGYTF.

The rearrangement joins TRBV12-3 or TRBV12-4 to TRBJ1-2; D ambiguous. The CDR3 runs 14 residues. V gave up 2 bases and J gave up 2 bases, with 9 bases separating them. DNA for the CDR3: TGTGCCAGCAGTTTACGACGGAAGAACTATGGCTACACCTTC. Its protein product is CASSLRRKNYGYTF.

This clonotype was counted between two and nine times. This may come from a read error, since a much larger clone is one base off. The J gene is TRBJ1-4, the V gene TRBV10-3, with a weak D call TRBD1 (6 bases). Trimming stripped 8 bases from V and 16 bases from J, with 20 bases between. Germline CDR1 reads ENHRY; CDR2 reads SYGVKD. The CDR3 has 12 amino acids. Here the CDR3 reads CAIGGSGDGRFF. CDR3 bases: TGTGCCATCGGTGGTTCAGGGGATGGAAGGTTTTTT.

CDR3 region: CASSWVAGGDEQYF. Written as DNA, the CDR3 is TGTGCCAGCAGTTGGGTAGCGGGAGGGGACGAGCAGTACTTC. This chain links TRBV25-1 with TRBJ2-7; 11 bases are a match to TRBD2. The CDR3 spans 14 residues. With 5 bases clipped from V and 5 bases from J, the junction kept 5 bases outside the gene matches. Germline V gene data show CDR1 as MGHDK and CDR2 as SYGVNS.

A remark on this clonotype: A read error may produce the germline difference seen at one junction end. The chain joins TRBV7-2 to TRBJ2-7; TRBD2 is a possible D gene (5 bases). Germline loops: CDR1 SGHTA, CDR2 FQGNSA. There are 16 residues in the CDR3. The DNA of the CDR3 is TGCGCCAGCAGCCCCTCGGCGGCGGGCACGGGATACGAGCAGTACTTC. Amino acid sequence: CASSPSAAGTGYEQYF. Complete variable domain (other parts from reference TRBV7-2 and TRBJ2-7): GAGVSQSPSNKVTEKGKDVELRCDPISGHTALYWYRQSLGQGLEFLIYFQGNSAPDKSGLPSDRFSAERTGGSVSTLTIQRTQQEDSAVYLCASSPSAAGTGYEQYFGPGTRLTVT.

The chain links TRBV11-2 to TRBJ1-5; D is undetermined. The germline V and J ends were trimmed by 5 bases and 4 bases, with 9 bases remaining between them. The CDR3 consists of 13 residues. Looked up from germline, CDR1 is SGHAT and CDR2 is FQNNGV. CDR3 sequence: CASSRTQNQPQHF. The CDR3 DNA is TGTGCCAGCAGCCGAACCCAGAATCAGCCCCAGCATTTT. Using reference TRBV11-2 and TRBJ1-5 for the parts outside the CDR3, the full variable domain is EAGVAQSPRYKIIEKRQSVAFWCNPISGHATLYWYQQILGQGPKLLIQFQNNGVVDDSQLPKDRFSAERLKGVDSTLKIQPAKLEDSAVYLCASSRTQNQPQHFGDGTRLSIL.

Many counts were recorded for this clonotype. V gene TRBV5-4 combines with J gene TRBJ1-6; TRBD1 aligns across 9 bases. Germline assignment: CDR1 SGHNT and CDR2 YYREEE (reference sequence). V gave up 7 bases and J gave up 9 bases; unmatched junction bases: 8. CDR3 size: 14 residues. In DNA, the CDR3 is TGTGCCAGCCAATTGGACAGGGGAAGTTCACCCCTCCACTTT. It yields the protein CASQLDRGSSPLHF.

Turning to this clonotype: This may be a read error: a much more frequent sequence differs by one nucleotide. CDR3 nucleotides: TGTGCCGTCAGCCCACTAGCGGGAGAAGTCGGCGGGGAGCTGTTTTTT. Translating it yields CAVSPLAGEVGGELFF. The J gene is TRBJ2-2, the V gene TRBV10-3; TRBD2 aligns across 11 bases. Germline CDR1 is ENHRY and CDR2 is SYGVKD. CDR3 length: 16 amino acids.

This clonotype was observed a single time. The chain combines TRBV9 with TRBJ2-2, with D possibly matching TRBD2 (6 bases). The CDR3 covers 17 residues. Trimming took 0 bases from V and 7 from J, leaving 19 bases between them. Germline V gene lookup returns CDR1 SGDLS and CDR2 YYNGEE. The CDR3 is CASSVDRWRGNDGELFF. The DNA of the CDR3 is TGTGCCAGCAGCGTAGATCGGTGGAGGGGAAACGACGGGGAGCTGTTTTTT.